This is a list of T cell receptor beta chains from one sample in a study of T cell repertoires in cytomegalovirus infection. TCRdb re-derived calls from the reads in MiXCR, one entry per CDR3 protein. Among hundreds of thousands of distinct CDR3 sequences listed, roughly 36% were seen once. The specimen was PBMCs. All receptors come from a human donor in good health (CMV status not recorded). Some clones in this sample may be carry-over from other donors' samples. CDR3s include the opening cysteine and the closing phenylalanine or tryptophan. The D gene is left open where the match is weak. Size is stated for part of the rows, as once, few or many counts, or as a class when the clone is expanded.

D	V	size	J	CDR3	DNA
NA	TRBV28	NA	TRBJ1-5	CASKLPPQPQHF	TGTGCCAGCAAACTGCCCCCCCAGCCCCAGCATTTT
NA	TRBV11-2	many	TRBJ2-1	CASTPGRQNNEQFF	TGTGCCAGCACCCCCGGCCGGCAAAACAATGAGCAGTTCTTC
NA	TRBV7-9	NA	TRBJ2-1	CASSPSSGNEQFF	TGTGCCAGCAGCCCCTCTTCTGGAAATGAGCAGTTCTTC
NA	TRBV6-5	NA	TRBJ1-5	CASRGGLYQPQHF	TGTGCCAGTCGTGGAGGGCTTTATCAGCCCCAGCATTTT
TRBD2	TRBV6-2/TRBV6-3	few	TRBJ2-1	CASSYRLAGLGYNEQFF	TGTGCCAGCAGTTACCGACTAGCGGGATTGGGGTACAATGAGCAGTTCTTC
TRBD2	TRBV5-1	NA	TRBJ2-1	CASSLTGGLPSPEQFF	TGCGCCAGCAGCTTGACCGGGGGACTACCTTCACCTGAGCAGTTCTTC
TRBD1	TRBV12-3/TRBV12-4	few	TRBJ2-3	CASSFRGLPDTQYF	TGTGCCAGCAGTTTCAGGGGGCTTCCAGATACGCAGTATTTT
NA	TRBV12-3/TRBV12-4	NA	TRBJ1-4	CASSPSGRGEKLFF	TGTGCCAGCAGCCCCTCGGGGCGGGGTGAAAAACTGTTTTTT
NA	TRBV2	NA	TRBJ1-1	CASSPWGDLNTEAFF	TGTGCCAGCAGTCCGTGGGGGGACCTGAACACTGAAGCTTTCTTT
NA	TRBV4-1	NA	TRBJ1-1	CASSQAYRNTEAFF	TGCGCCAGCAGCCAAGCGTACAGGAACACTGAAGCTTTCTTT
NA	TRBV7-8	NA	TRBJ2-2	CASSQPILIGELVF	TGTGCCAGCAGCCAACCGATCCTCATCGGGGAGCTGGTTTTT
NA	TRBV7-8	many	TRBJ2-7	CASSSRHSYEQYF	TGTGCCAGCAGCTCCAGGCACTCCTACGAGCAGTACTTC
TRBD1	TRBV12-3/TRBV12-4	NA	TRBJ2-3	CASCPAIGGLRTDTQYF	TGTGCCAGCTGCCCCGCCATAGGGGGCCTCCGCACAGATACGCAGTATTTT
NA	TRBV27	NA	TRBJ1-5	CASSSPGGGDQPQHF	TGTGCCAGCAGTTCTCCTGGGGGGGGGGATCAGCCCCAGCATTTT
TRBD1	TRBV7-8	NA	TRBJ1-1	CASIPWGTAEMNTEAFF	TGTGCCAGCATCCCTTGGGGGACAGCGGAAATGAACACTGAAGCTTTCTTT
NA	TRBV6-6	few	TRBJ1-2	CASSYSTNYGYTF	TGTGCCAGCAGTTACTCGACCAACTATGGCTACACCTTC
TRBD1	TRBV12-3/TRBV12-4	few	TRBJ2-7	CASSTPGRGRYEQYF	TGTGCCAGCAGTACCCCGGGCAGGGGGCGGTACGAGCAGTACTTC
TRBD1	TRBV7-2	few	TRBJ1-6	CASSPQTGGDFNSPLHF	TGTGCCAGCAGCCCACAGACAGGGGGCGATTTTAATTCACCCCTCCACTTT
NA	TRBV2	NA	TRBJ1-1	CASSRDTAQGAAFF	TGTGCCAGCAGTCGAGACACCGCCCAGGGTGCCGCTTTCTTT
TRBD1	TRBV28	few	TRBJ1-5	CASSFGGQGPHQPQHF	TGTGCCAGCAGTTTTGGGGGACAGGGCCCCCATCAGCCCCAGCATTTT
NA	TRBV20-1	NA	TRBJ2-1	CSANQGGGEQFF	TGCAGTGCTAATCAGGGGGGAGGTGAGCAGTTCTTC
TRBD1	TRBV12-3/TRBV12-4	NA	TRBJ1-1	CASSLWTGGFATEAFF	TGTGCCAGCAGTTTATGGACAGGGGGATTTGCCACTGAAGCTTTCTTT
NA	TRBV6-5	few	TRBJ2-2	CASSYSISRATGELFF	TGTGCCAGCAGTTACTCGATCTCGCGGGCCACCGGGGAGCTGTTTTTT
NA	TRBV28	few	TRBJ1-2	CASTSIGEKVYGYTF	TGTGCCAGCACTAGTATCGGGGAAAAGGTCTATGGCTACACCTTC
NA	TRBV12-3/TRBV12-4	NA	TRBJ1-1	CASSPRGGDGRAFF	TGTGCCAGCAGCCCGCGTGGGGGGGACGGTAGAGCTTTCTTT
TRBD2	TRBV15	NA	TRBJ2-1	CATSLTPGLAGANEQFF	TGTGCCACCAGCCTTACCCCAGGACTAGCGGGAGCTAATGAGCAGTTCTTC
NA	TRBV27	once	TRBJ2-1	CASSFVRGGNLGTYEQFF	TGTGCCAGCAGTTTTGTCAGGGGGGGGAACCTTGGGACATATGAGCAGTTCTTC
NA	TRBV6-1	NA	TRBJ2-1	CASQRRGGSGYGEQFF	TGTGCCAGCCAGCGGCGTGGAGGGAGTGGATACGGTGAGCAGTTCTTC
NA	TRBV12-3/TRBV12-4	few	TRBJ2-2	CASSLRPLSTRRTGELFF	TGTGCCAGCAGTTTAAGGCCCCTATCGACTAGGAGGACCGGGGAGCTGTTTTTT
TRBD2	TRBV12-3/TRBV12-4	few	TRBJ2-1	CASSLGRGDNEQFF	TGTGCCAGCAGTCTAGGACGGGGGGACAATGAGCAGTTCTTC
NA	TRBV12-3/TRBV12-4	few	TRBJ1-6	CASSYNPGFSPLHF	TGTGCCAGCAGTTACAACCCAGGGTTTTCACCCCTCCACTTT
TRBD1	TRBV10-3	NA	TRBJ1-2	CAISLGQGRTIF	TGTGCCATCAGTCTCGGACAGGGGCGGACGATCTTC
NA	TRBV7-6	NA	TRBJ1-1	CASSLVHMGVMNTEAFF	TGTGCCAGCAGCTTAGTTCACATGGGTGTAATGAACACTGAAGCTTTCTTT
NA	TRBV7-2	few	TRBJ1-5	CASSERPVNQPQHF	TGTGCCAGCAGCGAAAGACCGGTGAATCAGCCCCAGCATTTT
TRBD1	TRBV7-2	few	TRBJ2-7	CASSRFGTGGDEQYF	TGTGCCAGCAGCCGGTTCGGGACAGGGGGCGATGAGCAGTACTTC
NA	TRBV5-1	NA	TRBJ1-1	CASSLEMSPGPEAFF	TGCGCCAGCAGCTTGGAGATGAGCCCCGGCCCTGAAGCTTTCTTT
TRBD1	TRBV9	NA	TRBJ2-7	CASSAPRTGSEQYF	TGTGCCAGCAGCGCTCCAAGGACAGGGAGTGAGCAGTACTTC
TRBD2	TRBV7-6	few	TRBJ2-1	CASSPPAGGGNEQFF	TGTGCCAGCAGCCCCCCCGCGGGGGGGGGTAATGAGCAGTTCTTC
TRBD1	TRBV4-1	few	TRBJ2-7	CASSPPDRWNEQYF	TGCGCCAGCAGCCCCCCGGACAGGTGGAACGAGCAGTACTTC
TRBD1	TRBV7-8	few	TRBJ2-5	CASSRMAGTGVGETQYF	TGTGCCAGTTCGCGGATGGCCGGGACAGGGGTTGGGGAGACCCAGTACTTC
TRBD2	TRBV5-1	few	TRBJ2-5	CASSLAVAGRRQETQYF	TGCGCCAGCAGCTTGGCCGTAGCGGGGAGAAGACAAGAGACCCAGTACTTC
NA	TRBV7-2	many	TRBJ2-3	CASSPGTQSRDTQYF	TGTGCCAGCAGCCCCGGGACCCAATCCCGAGATACGCAGTATTTT
NA	TRBV7-6	many	TRBJ1-3	CASSLGGPSGNTIYF	TGTGCCAGCAGCTTGGGGGGGCCGTCCGGAAACACCATATATTTT
NA	TRBV7-2	NA	TRBJ1-3	CASSYRQAGGNTIYF	TGTGCCAGCAGCTATCGACAGGCCGGTGGAAACACCATATATTTT
NA	TRBV6-5	few	TRBJ1-1	CASRMKGTEAFF	TGTGCCAGCAGAATGAAGGGCACTGAAGCTTTCTTT
TRBD2	TRBV28	few	TRBJ2-7	CASSSPGGGGSSYEQYF	TGTGCCAGCAGTTCACCCGGGGGGGGAGGGTCCTCCTACGAGCAGTACTTC
NA	TRBV7-6	few	TRBJ2-2	CASSSPLTGELFF	TGTGCCAGCAGCTCTCCTTTAACCGGGGAGCTGTTTTTT